This TCR beta chain is drawn from a study of OX40 agonist ivuxolimab in advanced cancers. Study context: People in dose escalation had one of these cancers: hepatocellular carcinoma, melanoma, renal cell or head and neck cancer.

Sequencing used immunoSEQ multiplex PCR; TCRdb keeps in-frame clones, though not all of them. Here the sample spans about 52,000 clones, around 94% being singletons. General observations from the study: The expanded peripheral T cells' antigen specificity was not determined. CD4+ T cells averaged fewer expanded clones than CD8+ T cells.

As regards this clone: Its antigen remains unidentified.

V gave up 5 bases and J gave up 5 bases, with 9 bases separating them. There are 12 residues in the CDR3. CDR1 is SGHDN and CDR2 is FVKESK in the germline V gene. The rearrangement links TRBV14 to TRBJ1-2; D may be TRBD1 (6 bases). The TCR was taken from an adult with an advanced solid tumor such as melanoma, head and neck, liver or kidney cancer. The specimen was CD4+ or CD8+ T cells sorted from blood, collected in a trial of the OX40 agonist ivuxolimab. For the CDR3, the DNA is TGTGCCAGCAGCGCTCAGGGGTATGGCTACACCTTC. Translating gives CASSAQGYGYTF. Looking up the rest from reference TRBV14 and TRBJ1-2 gives the full variable domain: EAGVTQFPSHSVIEKGQTVTLRCDPISGHDNLYWYRRVMGKEIKFLLHFVKESKQDESGMPNNRFLAERTGGTYSTLKVQPAELEDSGVYFCASSAQGYGYTFGSGTRLTVV.